This is a list of T cell receptor beta chains from one sample in a study of CD8+ T cells in alopecia areata. The data were produced by immunoSEQ multiplex PCR, yet TCRdb's version contains in-frame clones alone and is incomplete. The table lists 200,000 to 250,000 clones, about 58% of them singletons, with around 1.6% in the top ten. The specimen was CD4+ T cells sorted from blood, collected at week 4, from a patient treated with tofacitinib. These receptors all stem from a human donor with alopecia areata. CDR3s include the opening cysteine and the closing phenylalanine or tryptophan. Fields, in order: D gene, V gene, clone size, J gene, CDR3 DNA, CDR3 protein. The D gene is left open where the match is weak. A row's size may be missing; if present it is once, few, many or a size class.

NA,TRBV13,once,TRBJ2-4,TGTGCCAGCAGCTTAGGCTTCAGTACCCTAATACAGTACTTC,CASSLGFSTLIQYF
NA,TRBV29-1,NA,TRBJ2-3,TGCAGCGTTGAGGTTGTGACAGATACGCAGTATTTT,CSVEVVTDTQYF
NA,TRBV30,NA,TRBJ1-3,TGTGCCTGGAGCGCCAGCTCTGGAAACACCATATATTTT,CAWSASSGNTIYF
NA,TRBV6-1,NA,TRBJ2-4,TGTGCCAGCAGCACAGGACATGGGAACATTCAGTACTTC,CASSTGHGNIQYF
NA,TRBV10-3,NA,TRBJ1-2,TGTGCCACCCTGGAAGGGGATGGCTACACCTTC,CATLEGDGYTF
NA,TRBV30,NA,TRBJ1-2,TGTGCCTGGAGTGTAATAGGGGCGTATGGCTACACCTTC,CAWSVIGAYGYTF
NA,TRBV5-1,NA,TRBJ2-3,TGCGCCAGCAGCTTGGCCTGGAGATCCTCTAGCACAGATACGCAGTATTTT,CASSLAWRSSSTDTQYF
NA,TRBV30,NA,TRBJ2-2,TGTGCCTGGAGCAGAGGATCGAGCACCGGGGAGCTGTTTTTT,CAWSRGSSTGELFF
TRBD1,TRBV27,NA,TRBJ1-2,TGTGCCAGCAGTGCCCGGGACAGGGGGCTCTCCGTCTATGGCTACACCTTC,CASSARDRGLSVYGYTF
NA,TRBV7-9,few,TRBJ1-4,TGTGCCAGCAGCTTCATGAGGGAGGCTAATGAAAAACTGTTTTTT,CASSFMREANEKLFF
TRBD1,TRBV4-1,NA,TRBJ2-4,TGCGCCAGCAGCCAAGATGGCGGACAGGGTTTGGGGGCCAAAAACATTCAGTACTTC,CASSQDGGQGLGAKNIQYF
NA,TRBV6-6,NA,TRBJ1-2,TGTGCCAGCAGACCACGCCGGGGGCTAGGAGGCTACACCTTC,CASRPRRGLGGYTF
NA,TRBV15,few,TRBJ1-6,TGTGCCACCAGCAGAGCAGGGCGAGATTCACCCCTCCACTTT,CATSRAGRDSPLHF
TRBD2,TRBV4-3,few,TRBJ2-1,TGCGCCAGCAGCCCACAGCGGGGGGGATACAACAATGAGCAGTTCTTC,CASSPQRGGYNNEQFF
NA,TRBV29-1,NA,TRBJ1-1,TGCAGCTTGACACATAACACTGAAGCTTTCTTT,CSLTHNTEAFF
NA,TRBV30,NA,TRBJ1-2,TGTGCCTGCATTCCCCGGGGGGAAGGCGATGGCTACACCTTC,CACIPRGEGDGYTF
TRBD1,TRBV19,few,TRBJ2-2,TGTGCCAGTAGTAATCAGGGGGCCGGGGAGCTGTTTTTT,CASSNQGAGELFF
TRBD1,TRBV6-5,NA,TRBJ1-6,TGTGCCAGCAGTTCTGGACAGGGGGCTTATGGATCACCCCTCCACTTT,CASSSGQGAYGSPLHF
NA,TRBV5-1,few,TRBJ2-1,TGCGCCAGCAGCTTGGAATCGGCAGGGAGGAATGAGCAGTTCTTC,CASSLESAGRNEQFF
NA,TRBV4-1,many,TRBJ1-1,TGCGCCAGCAGCCAAGTGGACCTTACCTGGTACACTGAAGCTTTCTTT,CASSQVDLTWYTEAFF
NA,TRBV27,NA,TRBJ1-6,TGTGCCAGCACGGGGGACAACTTTTCACCCCTCCACTTT,CASTGDNFSPLHF
NA,TRBV7-2,NA,TRBJ2-1,TGTGCCAGCTCCGGGTTTGGTGAGCAGTTCTTC,CASSGFGEQFF
NA,TRBV29-1,NA,TRBJ1-2,TGCAGCGCGGCGGACAGAAACTATGGCTACACCTTC,CSAADRNYGYTF
NA,TRBV11-1,NA,TRBJ2-7,TGTGCCAGCAGATTTACTACTGACTCCTACGAGCAGTACTTC,CASRFTTDSYEQYF
TRBD1,TRBV29-1,NA,TRBJ1-1,TGCAGCGTTGACTCGGCAAACAGGGGAACCACTGAAGCTTTCTTT,CSVDSANRGTTEAFF
NA,TRBV5-1,NA,TRBJ1-1,TGCGCCAGCAGGGCCGGGACGGCGAACACTGAAGCTTTCTTT,CASRAGTANTEAFF
NA,TRBV29-1,NA,TRBJ1-1,TGCAGCGTTGACCGAGGACTCACTGAAGCTTTCTTT,CSVDRGLTEAFF
NA,TRBV19,NA,TRBJ2-4,TGTGCCAGTACAGAGGGGGAAAACATTCAGTACTTC,CASTEGENIQYF
NA,TRBV5-1,NA,TRBJ2-5,TGCGCCAGCAGCTTCGTCGGGATCCAAGAGACCCAGTACTTC,CASSFVGIQETQYF
NA,TRBV4-3,NA,TRBJ1-2,TGCGCCAGCAGCCAGGGCCCCCGGACAGTCGGCTTCTATGGCTACACCTTC,CASSQGPRTVGFYGYTF
NA,TRBV4-3,NA,TRBJ2-5,TGCGCCAGCAGCCAGAACGGGGAGACCCAGTACTTC,CASSQNGETQYF
NA,TRBV9,NA,TRBJ2-7,TGTGCCAGCAGCGTAGATCCGCAGGTCACCTACGAGCAGTACTTC,CASSVDPQVTYEQYF